The next 7 T cell receptor beta chains were all read from a single sample in a study of blood T cell repertoires in COVID-19. Libraries were prepared by immunoSEQ multiplex PCR; TCRdb keeps only in-frame clonotypes and omits some of them. The repertoire includes 140,000 or so clones, roughly 88% of them detected once, and about 1.8% sits in the top ten. The specimen was peripheral blood. All receptors come from a woman aged 45-65 years with acute or convalescent COVID-19.

The chain uses TRBV6-1 and TRBJ2-1; 8 bases match TRBD2. The CDR3 runs 16 residues. Per the germline V gene, CDR1 is MNHNS and CDR2 is SASEGT. Trimming cost V 3 bases and J 7 bases; bases outside gene matches: 11. CDR3 DNA sequence: TGTGCCAGCAGTGAGAGCGGGGGCCACTATTCGAATGAGCAGTTCTTC. The encoded protein is CASSESGGHYSNEQFF.

The chain combines TRBV12-3 or TRBV12-4 with TRBJ1-1; D ambiguous. This CDR3 is built from 13 residues. V gave up 3 bases and J gave up 6 bases, with 11 bases separating them. The CDR3 sequence: CASSLSGSPEAFF. CDR3 in DNA: TGTGCCAGCAGTTTGTCGGGGTCCCCTGAAGCTTTCTTT.

V and J are TRBV18 and TRBJ1-1, with D maybe TRBD1 (5 bases). Deletions cut 3 bases from V and 0 bases from J, with 14 bases between. CDR1 KGHSH and CDR2 LQKENI come from the germline V gene. The CDR3 covers 16 residues. The CDR3 spells CASSPYTTGLNTEAFF. The CDR3 nucleotides read TGTGCCAGCTCACCTTATACTACAGGACTGAACACTGAAGCTTTCTTT.

V and J are TRBV7-3 and TRBJ2-7; 12 nucleotides match TRBD2. This CDR3 has 16 amino acids. The germline gives CDR1 SGHTA, CDR2 FQGTGA. Trimming took 5 bases from V and 2 from J; bases not matched to a gene: 7. Here the CDR3 reads CASSPDGLAGTYEQYF. DNA of the CDR3: TGTGCCAGCAGCCCCGACGGACTAGCGGGGACCTACGAGCAGTACTTC.

Written as DNA, the CDR3 is TGTGCCAGCAGCTTAGGGGCAGGGTTTCAGCCCCAGCATTTT. It is translated as CASSLGAGFQPQHF. The V call is TRBV13, the J call TRBJ1-5, with D possibly matching TRBD1 (5 bases). Trimming took 0 bases from V and 6 from J, leaving 9 bases between them. The CDR3 contains 14 residues. Germline CDR1 reads PRHDT; CDR2 reads FYEKMQ (reference sequence).

This rearrangement joins TRBV6-5 to TRBJ2-3; 8 nucleotides align to TRBD2. This CDR3 is built from 13 residues. V gave up 10 bases and J gave up 3 bases; unmatched junction bases: 6. CDR1 MNHEY and CDR2 SVGAGI come from the germline V gene. Here the CDR3 DNA reads TGTGCCACTAAGGGACTAGAGACAGATACGCAGTATTTT. Its protein is CATKGLETDTQYF.

With regard to this clone: Compared with germline, one end of the junction differs, possibly owing to a read error. This CDR3 is CASSSPGLAAAF. The CDR3 bases are TGTGCCAGCAGTTCCCCCGGCCTAGCGGCCGCCTTT. V usage is TRBV6-5 and J usage is TRBJ1-1; D gene uncertain. The CDR3 is 12 residues long. Germline CDR1 and CDR2: MNHEY and SVGAGI.